This T cell receptor beta chain was documented in a study of long-term antiretroviral therapy in people with HIV. Study-level information: Of all samples, the earliest predate the 2015 immediate-ART recommendation by about a decade.

CDR1 and CDR2 (germline): SGHDT, YYEEEE. V lost 6 bases and J lost 4; bases outside the gene matches: 5. The CDR3 runs to 13 residues. Samples were assayed with immunoSEQ v3.0 at survey level. This table comes from immunoSEQ multiplex PCR, and its TCRdb copy is limited to in-frame clones, with some not included. The data show around 30,000 clones, 85% seen once. The clonotype was recovered from a man in his forties with HIV. The specimen comprised unsorted PBMCs, sampled 2.3 years after starting antiretroviral therapy. This chain uses TRBV5-6 with TRBJ1-2, with 8 bases fitting TRBD1. This chain's CDR3 is CASTAGGGYGYTF. The CDR3 nucleotides are TGTGCCAGCACCGCAGGGGGCGGCTATGGCTACACCTTC.